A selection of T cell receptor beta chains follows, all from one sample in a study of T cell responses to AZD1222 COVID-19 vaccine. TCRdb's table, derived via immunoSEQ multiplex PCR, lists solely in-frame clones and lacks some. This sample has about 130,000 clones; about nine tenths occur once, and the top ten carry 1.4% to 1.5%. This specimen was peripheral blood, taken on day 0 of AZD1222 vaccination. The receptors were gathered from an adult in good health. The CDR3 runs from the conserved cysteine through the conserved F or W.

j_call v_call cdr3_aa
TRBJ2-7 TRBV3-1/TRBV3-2 CASSHGGAYEQYF
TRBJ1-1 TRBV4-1 CASTRGELNTEAFF
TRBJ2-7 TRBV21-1 CASSQGNEQYF
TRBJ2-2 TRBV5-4 CASSWTHGTGELFF
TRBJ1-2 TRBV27 CASRLQGAVGYTF
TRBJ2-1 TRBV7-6 CASTLTGGVNNEQFF
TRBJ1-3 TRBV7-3 CASSVSGTVGNTIYF
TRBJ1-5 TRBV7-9 CASSLGNQPQHF
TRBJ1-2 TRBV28 CASSSHGEGYGYTF
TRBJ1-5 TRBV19 CASSTGGSNQPQHF
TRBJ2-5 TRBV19 CASSKGGGQETQYF
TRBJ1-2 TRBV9 CASSVEGSYGYTF
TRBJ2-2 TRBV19 CASRITQGGAGELFF
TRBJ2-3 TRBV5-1 CASSYGTSGGDTQYF
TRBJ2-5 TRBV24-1 CATSFQGQETQYF
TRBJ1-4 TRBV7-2 CASSPAKGEKLFF
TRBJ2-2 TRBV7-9 CASSFAGGGELFF
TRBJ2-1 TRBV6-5 CASSYSAGGVNEQFF
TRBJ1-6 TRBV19 CASSIDRGDLHF
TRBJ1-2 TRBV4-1 CASSQVGLKGYTF
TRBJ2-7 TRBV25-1 CASKTGGSYEQYF
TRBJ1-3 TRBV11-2 CASSLDRGQGGNTIYF
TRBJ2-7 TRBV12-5 CASGEPGRNSYEQYF
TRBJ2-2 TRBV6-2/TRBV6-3 CASSPGSQYKLFF
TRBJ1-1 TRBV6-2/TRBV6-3 CASSDLDRGRNTEAFF
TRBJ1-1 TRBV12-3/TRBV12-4 CASSWDRGAFF